A selection of T cell receptor beta chains follows, all from one sample in a study of vaccination and CD4 T cells after COVID-19. TCRdb re-called the PCR reads through MiXCR, storing one row per CDR3 protein. The sample includes about 13,000 distinct CDR3 sequences, less than 50% of them seen just once. These TCRs are of unknown antigen specificity. Sequencing used CD4+ T cells from blood, cultured in vitro, obtained after SARS-CoV-2 vaccination. The source of these receptors is a human donor who had recovered from COVID-19. Each CDR3 is given with its conserved first and last residue. A D gene is named only where the DNA matches it firmly. The size entry is marked missing in some rows and otherwise reads once, few, many or a size class.

d_call j_call v_call clone_size cdr3_length cdr3_nt cdr3_aa
NA TRBJ2-1 TRBV5-6 NA 14 TGTGCCAGCAGTAGGAAGGGGTCCTACAATGAGCAGTTCTTC CASSRKGSYNEQFF
TRBD1 TRBJ1-5 TRBV6-2/TRBV6-3 NA 18 TGTGCCAGCAGTTACGGAGGGACAGCGAGGGTACGCAATCAGCCCCAGCATTTT CASSYGGTARVRNQPQHF
NA TRBJ2-1 TRBV20-1 medium-sized 15 TGCAGTGCTAGTCCCAGCGCAAGCTCCTACAATGAGCAGTTCTTC CSASPSASSYNEQFF
TRBD1 TRBJ1-1 TRBV5-4 NA 14 TGTGCCAGCAGCTCGACAGGGGGCAACACTGAAGCTTTCTTT CASSSTGGNTEAFF
TRBD1 TRBJ1-2 TRBV3-1 NA 15 TGTGCCAGCAGCCCCGCAGGGGGCGCTGGGAATGGCTACACCTTC CASSPAGGAGNGYTF
NA TRBJ1-5 TRBV28 NA 12 TGTGCCAGCAGTTTACAGAATCAGCCCCAGCATTTT CASSLQNQPQHF
NA TRBJ1-2 TRBV7-2 NA 13 TGTGCCAGCAGCTCCGGGACATCCGATGGCTACACCTTC CASSSGTSDGYTF
TRBD2 TRBJ2-3 TRBV7-2 NA 15 TGTGCCAGCAGCCCACTAGCGGTGAACACAGATACGCAGTATTTT CASSPLAVNTDTQYF
TRBD2 TRBJ2-3 TRBV9 NA 15 TGTGCCAGCAGCCCCCGGGGGGGGGGCGCAGATACGCAGTATTTT CASSPRGGGADTQYF
NA TRBJ1-2 TRBV20-1 few 14 TGCAGTGCCCCAGAGCAGGGTCCGAGGGATGGCTACACCTTC CSAPEQGPRDGYTF
NA TRBJ1-6 TRBV6-2/TRBV6-3 NA 14 TGTGCCAGCAGTTACTCGACGAATAATTCACCCCTCCACTTT CASSYSTNNSPLHF
NA TRBJ1-6 TRBV7-8 NA 17 TGTGCCAGCAGCCCCGCCCAGGAGCTATTACATAATTCACCCCTCCACTTT CASSPAQELLHNSPLHF
NA TRBJ2-1 TRBV27 NA 13 TGTGCCAGCAGTTTACCTCCTAGGGTTGAGCAGTTCTTC CASSLPPRVEQFF
TRBD1 TRBJ1-1 TRBV27 few 13 TGTGCCAGCAGCCAAGGACAGGTTTATGAAGCTTTCTTT CASSQGQVYEAFF
TRBD1 TRBJ1-1 TRBV20-1 few 15 TGCAGTGCTAGAGTAACACAGGGGGTTGGCACTGAAGCTTTCTTT CSARVTQGVGTEAFF
NA TRBJ2-6 TRBV6-2/TRBV6-3 NA 18 TGTGCCAGCAGTTACGAACCAGGCTCGGGTTCAGGGGCCAACGTCCTGACTTTC CASSYEPGSGSGANVLTF
NA TRBJ2-4 TRBV7-2 NA 15 TGTGCCAGCAGCCGGGAGTACCTAGCCAAAAACATTCAGTACTTC CASSREYLAKNIQYF
NA TRBJ2-2 TRBV15 NA 15 TGTGCCACCAGCAGAGGGGGGACACTTACCGGGGAGCTGTTTTTT CATSRGGTLTGELFF
NA TRBJ1-2 TRBV29-1 once 16 TGCAGCGTTGAAGTTAGGGGGGCAGGATCGGGCTATGGCTACACCTTC CSVEVRGAGSGYGYTF
NA TRBJ2-5 TRBV7-2 NA 15 TGTGCCAGCAGTGTAAACAGGGCTACGGGAGAGACCCAGTACTTC CASSVNRATGETQYF
NA TRBJ1-1 TRBV15 NA 15 TGTGCCACCAGCAGAGCTACGACAGGGAACACTGAAGCTTTCTTT CATSRATTGNTEAFF
NA TRBJ1-6 TRBV6-1 NA 13 TGTGCCAGTATGGGACGGAATAATTCACCCCTCCACTTT CASMGRNNSPLHF
NA TRBJ2-4 TRBV27 NA 16 TGTGCCAGCAGTCTAAACAGGAACAGCTACAAAAACATTCAGTACTTC CASSLNRNSYKNIQYF
NA TRBJ1-6 TRBV9 NA 15 TGTGCCAGCAGCGTAGGGCAAGGATATAATTCACCCCTCCACTTT CASSVGQGYNSPLHF
TRBD2 TRBJ2-3 TRBV2 NA 18 TGTGCCAACCAAGCTCGTCCGACTAGCGGGGTAGGAACAGATACGCAGTATTTT CANQARPTSGVGTDTQYF
NA TRBJ1-5 TRBV20-1 few 15 TGCAGTGCCCCCGCCCTGGGAGGAGGCAATCAGCCCCAGCATTTT CSAPALGGGNQPQHF
TRBD1 TRBJ1-5 TRBV7-2 NA 18 TGTGCCAGCAGCTCCTCGGGGAGGGGGCCCCATAGCAATCAGCCCCAGCATTTT CASSSSGRGPHSNQPQHF
NA TRBJ2-7 TRBV2 few 15 TGTGCCAGCAAGGCGGAGGGCAGGGTTGGGTACGAGCAGTACTTC CASKAEGRVGYEQYF
NA TRBJ2-3 TRBV7-2 few 13 TGTGCCAGCAGCGACAGTTTTACAGATACGCAGTATTTT CASSDSFTDTQYF
NA TRBJ1-1 TRBV27 NA 16 TGTGCCAGCAGCCGAAGGACAGACCCCCGGGGCACTGAAGCTTTCTTT CASSRRTDPRGTEAFF
NA TRBJ2-7 TRBV11-3 few 16 TGTGCCAGCAGCTTGCGAGGGCCCGGGGGCTCCTACGAGCAGTACTTC CASSLRGPGGSYEQYF
TRBD1 TRBJ1-5 TRBV12-3/TRBV12-4 NA 13 TGTGCCAGCAGTCGGACAGGCGATCAGCCCCAGCATTTT CASSRTGDQPQHF
TRBD2 TRBJ2-1 TRBV6-2/TRBV6-3 NA 14 TGTGCCAGCAGTCCCCTGAGGGCGGGAGGGTGGCAGTTCTTC CASSPLRAGGWQFF
TRBD1 TRBJ1-1 TRBV19 NA 15 TGTGCCAGTAGTAGGGACAGGGGTGGTAACACTGAAGCTTTCTTT CASSRDRGGNTEAFF
TRBD1 TRBJ1-1 TRBV20-1 few 12 TGCAGTGCGACCGGGACAGGGGGCAGTGCTTTCTTT CSATGTGGSAFF
NA TRBJ1-2 TRBV15 NA 16 TGTGCCACCAGCAGAGTAGGAGGGGGGATTAACTATGGCTACACCTTC CATSRVGGGINYGYTF
TRBD2 TRBJ2-1 TRBV19 NA 15 TGTGCCAGTAGGAGAGCGGGAGCTTCCTACAATGAGCAGTTCTTC CASRRAGASYNEQFF
NA TRBJ2-1 TRBV11-2 NA 14 TGTGCCAGCAGCTTAGATCTTTCGCGCAATGAGCAGTTCTTC CASSLDLSRNEQFF
NA TRBJ1-1 TRBV7-3 NA 18 TGTGCCAGCAGCTTATTTTCACTGGCGTATGATAAGGGTGGTGAAGCTTTCTTT CASSLFSLAYDKGGEAFF
TRBD1 TRBJ1-1 TRBV12-3/TRBV12-4 NA 17 TGTGCCAGCAGTTTAGGGGCCGGACAGGGGGCGAGTACTGAAGCTTTCTTT CASSLGAGQGASTEAFF
NA TRBJ1-1 TRBV20-1 few 11 TGCAGTGCCGGAGGGCCCACTGAAGCTTTCTTT CSAGGPTEAFF
NA TRBJ1-1 TRBV20-1 medium-sized 14 TGCAGTGCTAGAAGTGCCGGGGCAAAGATTGAAGCTTTCTTT CSARSAGAKIEAFF
NA TRBJ1-2 TRBV6-2/TRBV6-3 few 13 TGTGCCAGCAGTTACGGCAGGGGCTATGGCTACACCTTC CASSYGRGYGYTF